The rows below give T cell receptor beta chains drawn from one sample of a study of identical twins. TCRdb re-called the 5' RACE reads through MiXCR, storing one row per CDR3 protein. The sample yields 350,000 or so distinct CDR3 sequences, 9% to 15% seen once. The same data also contributed to another study, on yellow fever vaccine responses in identical twins.

The sequenced material came from CD8+ T cells sorted from blood. These receptors were collected from a woman between 18 and 30 years old in good health. Both conserved end residues are trimmed from each CDR3.

v_call	j_call	cdr3_aa
TRBV29-1	TRBJ1-2	SVAGRHQYT
TRBV4-1	TRBJ1-1	ASSQDGPWGMNTEAF
TRBV4-1	TRBJ2-7	ASSQEGVGVYEQY
TRBV7-9	TRBJ1-2	ASSLATRNYGYT
TRBV3-1	TRBJ2-3	ASSQGGQETDTQY
TRBV6-4	TRBJ2-3	ASSDAPLSPQY
TRBV15	TRBJ2-1	ATSRADWDNEQF
TRBV28	TRBJ2-3	ASQAGDTQY
TRBV6-1	TRBJ2-1	ASSEAGELYQF
TRBV3-1	TRBJ2-3	ASSQDRFEGVTDTQY
TRBV4-1	TRBJ2-7	ASSQDAASGTREQY
TRBV3-1	TRBJ2-1	ASSPRDRPSVF
TRBV29-1	TRBJ1-2	SVELHDNVRGYT
TRBV4-1	TRBJ2-7	ASSYGSGSYEQY
TRBV20-1	TRBJ2-3	SARAASGTDTQY
TRBV3-1	TRBJ1-3	ASSQGFGTGGNTIY
TRBV12-5	TRBJ2-7	ASGLDTTYEQY
TRBV10-2	TRBJ2-7	ASSVEGSYEQY
TRBV12-3/TRBV12-4	TRBJ2-3	ASSGQYTDTQY
TRBV7-9	TRBJ2-2	ASSHSVPNTGELF
TRBV4-1	TRBJ2-2	ASSPGLAGARPNTGELF
TRBV4-1	TRBJ2-7	ASSQILDRPTYEQY
TRBV10-3	TRBJ1-2	AISADRWYGYT
TRBV4-1	TRBJ2-3	ASSQVTSRGTDTQY
TRBV20-1	TRBJ2-1	SAKLRAGLNEQF
TRBV20-1	TRBJ2-1	SASLASGAYNEQF
TRBV7-8	TRBJ2-1	ASSRDREVDEQF
TRBV29-1	TRBJ2-3	SVDVGADTDTQY
TRBV28	TRBJ2-2	ASSLGLADTGELF
TRBV13	TRBJ2-1	ASSPSHRANEQF
TRBV7-9	TRBJ2-1	ASSSPEGNEQF
TRBV7-9	TRBJ2-7	ASSLRATLDEEQY
TRBV5-1	TRBJ1-1	ASSQGPEAF
TRBV7-9	TRBJ2-1	ITDSYNEQF
TRBV29-1	TRBJ2-1	SVEPSGASRWEQF
TRBV6-1	TRBJ1-5	ASSETDSNQPQH
TRBV29-1	TRBJ2-5	SVEDSDRAFPIVSQY
TRBV4-2	TRBJ2-1	ASSPRLAGEGEQF
TRBV2	TRBJ2-7	AFHSFSYEQY
TRBV19	TRBJ2-1	ASSGTSSSYNEQF
TRBV6-5	TRBJ2-5	ASSYSQGDSVETQY
TRBV7-2	TRBJ2-1	ASSSDKVGYNEQF
TRBV10-3	TRBJ2-1	AISEVWREEDEQF
TRBV20-1	TRBJ1-1	SALQGRGTEAF